This T cell receptor (beta chain) appears in the sequencing data of a study of human T cells and chemical hapten exposure. General study findings and limits: Alopecia in the donors means their immune response may deviate from healthy people's.

This clonotype was recorded a few times. Antigen unknown. The library attached unique molecular identifiers to individual cDNA molecules. TCRdb reanalysed the RACE reads using MiXCR and keeps one entry per CDR3 protein. The sample holds approximately 90,000 distinct CDR3 sequences, more than 9.5% seen once. Time point defined: patch test 2, 6 weeks after DPC sensitization. Specified treatment: therapeutic diphenylcyclopropenone sensitization with weekly scalp DPC. J lost 7 bases, V lost 5 bases, and 10 bases had no gene match. Germline loops: CDR1 MNHEY, CDR2 SVGEGT. The CDR3 has 16 residues. This clonotype was sampled from a man between 40 and 49 years old with alopecia areata. Some clones in this sample may be carry-over from other donors' samples. Here the sequenced sample was whole blood, taken in connection with sensitization to the hapten diphenylcyclopropenone (DPC). The chain is built from TRBV6-2 or TRBV6-3 and TRBJ2-2, with 10 bases fitting TRBD2. CDR3 sequence: CASSKSTSGIFGELFF. The CDR3, as DNA: TGTGCCAGCAGTAAAAGTACTAGCGGGATTTTCGGGGAGCTGTTTTTT.